This record concerns one T cell receptor beta chain sequence. The data were taken from a study of T-cell memory formation after mild COVID-19. CDR3 size: 14 residues. The ends were cut back, 7 bases at V and 1 base at J, with 13 bases in the middle. CDR1 SEHNR and CDR2 FQNEAQ come from the germline V gene (reference sequence). TCRdb passed the 5' RACE reads through MiXCR, listing each CDR3 protein once. This sample yields about half a million distinct CDR3 sequences, of which about 20% are seen a single time; around 12% belongs to the top ten. The sequence was obtained from an adult woman who had mild COVID-19 (a few samples of this study predate the infection). Cell type and time point are not known. V and J are TRBV7-9 and TRBJ1-1; D perhaps matches TRBD1 (6 bases). The sample was PBMCs or a T cell subset sorted from them (not recorded which). CDR3 sequence (DNA): TGTGCCAGCACCTCCGGACAGAGGAACACTGAAGCTTTCTTT. The encoded protein is CASTSGQRNTEAFF.